The 15 T cell receptor beta chains below all came from one sample that was sequenced in a study of tumor and adjacent non-tumor tissue in lung cancer. TCRbeta libraries were built with three rounds of nested PCR, modified from ARM-PCR. From the multiplex PCR reads, TCRdb called clonotypes with MiXCR, one entry per CDR3 protein. The sample lists about 98,000 distinct CDR3 sequences, 75% to 85% occurring once. This sample's RNA came from whole unsorted tissue. This non-tumor lung sample came from over 3 cm beyond the tumor edge. The sequencing sample was made of distant non-tumor lung tissue. All receptors come from a man aged 55 to 69 with small cell lung cancer.

As for this clonotype: This clone may be a read error of a much larger clone one base away. The chain is built from TRBV20-1 and TRBJ1-2; a possible D gene is TRBD1 (6 bases). Looked up from germline, CDR1 is DFQATT and CDR2 is SNEGSKA (reference sequence). The CDR3 sequence is 14 residues long. The CDR3 here is CNARGDILNYGYTF. The CDR3 DNA sequence: TGCAATGCTAGAGGGGACATCCTTAACTATGGCTACACCTTC.

The V and J genes are TRBV29-1 and TRBJ2-7; perhaps TRBD2 as D (6 bases). Germline CDR1 and CDR2: SQVTM and ANQGSEA. The V end was cut by 7 bases, the J end by 3 bases, with 25 bases between. The CDR3 spans 16 residues. The DNA for the CDR3 is TGCAGCGCTGCTGAGGGCCGGGGGTCCCTTCTCTACGAGCAGTACTTC. This gives the protein CSAAEGRGSLLYEQYF.

The chain uses TRBV27 and TRBJ2-1; D is possibly TRBD1 (6 bases). V was shortened by 6 bases and J by 8 bases, with 17 bases between the two germline ends. The CDR3 runs 14 residues. The germline gives CDR1 MNHEY, CDR2 SMNVEV (reference sequence). The CDR3 is CASSPGEGWYEQFF. The CDR3, as DNA: TGTGCCAGCAGCCCAGGGGAAGGGTGGTATGAGCAGTTCTTC.

In its sample, this clonotype is medium-sized (0.01 to 0.1%). The genes are TRBV4-1 and TRBJ2-1, with D hard to call. Trimming took off 0 bases at V and 9 bases at J, with 12 bases between the two ends. The CDR3 loop spans 14 amino acids. CDR1 is MGHRA and CDR2 is YSYEKL in the germline V gene. The CDR3 DNA sequence: TGCGCCAGCAGCCAAGAAACGAGTACCGGTGAGCAGTTCTTC. Its translation is CASSQETSTGEQFF.

CDR3 amino acids: CASNSLGAGFLGSEQQYF. The CDR3 DNA reads TGTGCCAGCAACTCCCTAGGGGCGGGATTCCTGGGCTCGGAGCAGCAGTATTTT. The chain joins TRBV6-1 to TRBJ2-3, with D possibly TRBD2 on 6 matching bases. The V end was cut by 7 bases, the J end by 11 bases, with 34 bases between. The CDR3 runs 18 residues. From germline, CDR1 is MNHNS and CDR2 SASEGT.

The rearrangement links TRBV11-2 to TRBJ2-5; no reliable D call. This CDR3 spans 12 amino acids. Germline V gene data show CDR1 as SGHAT and CDR2 as FQNNGV. Trimming shortened V by 4 bases and J by 13 bases, and 16 bases separated the two germline ends. The CDR3 loop reads CASSSPRRKVYF. The DNA of the CDR3 is TGTGCCAGCAGCTCCCCGAGAAGGAAGGTGTACTTC.

Worth noting for this clonotype: The germline gene is not matched at one end of the junction; a read error may be the cause. The chain employs TRBV6-2 or TRBV6-3 and TRBJ2-6; 7 bases are a match to TRBD2. This CDR3 comprises 18 residues. Germline CDR1 reads MNHEY; CDR2 reads SVGEGT. The CDR3 sequence: CASSFTSERIAGANVLTF. The CDR3 DNA reads as TGTGCCAGCAGTTTTACTAGCGAGAGAATTGCTGGGGCCAACGTCCTGACCTTC.

In the case of this clonotype: Sequence at one end of the junction differs from germline and may be a read error. The rearrangement links TRBV6-6 to TRBJ2-2; tentatively, D is TRBD2 (5 bases). This CDR3 comprises 17 residues. Looked up from germline, CDR1 is MNHNY and CDR2 is SVGAGI (reference sequence). CDR3 nucleotide sequence: TGTGCCAGCAGTTCCTCGGCGTGTCCCGCGAACACCGGGGAGTTGTTTTTT. Translating gives CASSSSACPANTGELFF.

About this clonotype itself: Being one base from a much bigger clone, this may be a read error. The chain is built from TRBV30 and TRBJ1-1; D is unresolved. This CDR3 region has 13 residues. Looked up from germline, CDR1 is GTSNPN and CDR2 is SVGIG (reference sequence). As DNA, the CDR3 is TGTGTCTGGAGTGTAGACCCAGGCTCTGAGGCTTTCTTT. As protein: CVWSVDPGSEAFF.

As for this clonotype: No conserved phenylalanine or tryptophan is present at the end of the CDR3, so a read error is the likely explanation. V usage is TRBV11-2 and J usage is TRBJ1-1; a possible D gene is TRBD1 (5 bases). CDR3 length: 15 residues. Germline CDR1 SGHAT, CDR2 FQNNGV. DNA for the CDR3: TGTGACAGCAGCTTAGCAACAGGAATGATCACTGAAGCTTTCTAT. As protein: CDSSLATGMITEAFY.

Details on this clonotype: One end of the junction does not line up with germline, which may come from a read error. CDR3 residues: CVSGLSWTGKSGYGYTF. The CDR3 region has the DNA TGTGTCAGCGGTTTAAGCTGGACAGGGAAGTCCGGCTATGGCTACACCTTC. The chain combines TRBV12-3 or TRBV12-4 with TRBJ1-2; 8 nucleotides line up with TRBD1. This CDR3 has 17 amino acids.

This clonotype came up a few times. At one end, the junction sequence differs from germline, possibly due to a read error. The rearrangement joins TRBV20-1 to TRBJ2-1; 9 nucleotides line up with TRBD2. The CDR3 length is 13 residues. Germline V gives CDR1 DFQATT, CDR2 SNEGSKA (reference sequence). Here the CDR3 reads CSTRGGRGYEQFF. Here the CDR3 DNA reads TGCAGTACTAGGGGCGGGAGGGGGTATGAGCAGTTCTTC.

Regarding this clonotype: Without the conserved terminal phenylalanine or tryptophan, this CDR3 likely stems from a read error. V usage is TRBV4-2 and J usage is TRBJ2-5, with a tentative D call TRBD2 (6 bases). This CDR3 has 15 residues. Per the germline V gene, CDR1 is LGHNA and CDR2 is YNFKEQ. The CDR3 DNA reads as TGTGCCAGCAGCCACGCGGGACTTGTTCAAGAGACACAGTACCTC. The encoded protein is CASSHAGLVQETQYL.

For this clonotype: Likely a read error: the CDR3 ends without its conserved phenylalanine or tryptophan. No DNA is shown, since the ends of the CDR3 on it are uncertain; the CDR3 is the one TCRdb lists. The genes are TRBV20-1 and TRBJ2-1. The CDR3 region is 13 residues in length, termini included. The germline CDR1 and CDR2 sequences are DFQATT and SNEGSKA (reference sequence). CDR3 sequence: CSARDPKETEQIS.

This clonotype appeared many times. The CDR3 spells CSARDPGKLEAFF. The DNA for the CDR3 is TGCAGTGCTAGAGACCCGGGGAAACTTGAAGCTTTCTTT. The rearrangement joins TRBV20-1 to TRBJ1-1; D gene uncertain. Trimming removed 0 bases at V and 7 bases at J, with 12 bases between. This CDR3 spans 13 amino acids. Germline CDR1 and CDR2: DFQATT and SNEGSKA (reference sequence).